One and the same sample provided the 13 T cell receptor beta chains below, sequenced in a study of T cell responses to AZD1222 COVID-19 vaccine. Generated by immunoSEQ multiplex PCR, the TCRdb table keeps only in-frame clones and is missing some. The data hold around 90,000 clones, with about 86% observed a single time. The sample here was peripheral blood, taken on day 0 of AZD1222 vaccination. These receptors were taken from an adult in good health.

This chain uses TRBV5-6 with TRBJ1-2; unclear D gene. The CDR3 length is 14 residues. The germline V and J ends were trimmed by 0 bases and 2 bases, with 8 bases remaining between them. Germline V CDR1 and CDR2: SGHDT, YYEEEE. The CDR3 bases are TGTGCCAGCAGCTTGGAGGCCAGAAACTATGGCTACACCTTC. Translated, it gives CASSLEARNYGYTF. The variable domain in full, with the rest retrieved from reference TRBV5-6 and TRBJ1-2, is DAGVTQSPTHLIKTRGQQVTLRCSPKSGHDTVSWYQQALGQGPQFIFQYYEEEERQRGNFPDRFSGHQFPNYSSELNVNALLLGDSALYLCASSLEARNYGYTFGSGTRLTVV.

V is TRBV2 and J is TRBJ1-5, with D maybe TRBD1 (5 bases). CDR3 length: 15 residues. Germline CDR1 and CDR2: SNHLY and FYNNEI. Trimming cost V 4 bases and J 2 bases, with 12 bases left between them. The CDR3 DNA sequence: TGTGCCAGCAGTGGAGGACAACTGGGCAATCAGCCCCAGCATTTT. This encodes CASSGGQLGNQPQHF.

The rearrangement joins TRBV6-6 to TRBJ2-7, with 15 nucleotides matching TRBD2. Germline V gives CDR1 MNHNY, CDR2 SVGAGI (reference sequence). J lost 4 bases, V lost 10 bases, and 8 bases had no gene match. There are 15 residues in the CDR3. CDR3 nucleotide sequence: TGTGCCACCTATACGGGACTAGCGGGAGGTTACGAGCAGTACTTC. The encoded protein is CATYTGLAGGYEQYF.

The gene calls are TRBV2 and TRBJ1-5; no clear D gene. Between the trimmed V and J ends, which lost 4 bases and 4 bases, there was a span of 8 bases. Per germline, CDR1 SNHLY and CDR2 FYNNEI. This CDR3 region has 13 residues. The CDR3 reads CASSGLPNQPQHF. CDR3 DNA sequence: TGTGCCAGCAGTGGACTTCCGAATCAGCCCCAGCATTTT.

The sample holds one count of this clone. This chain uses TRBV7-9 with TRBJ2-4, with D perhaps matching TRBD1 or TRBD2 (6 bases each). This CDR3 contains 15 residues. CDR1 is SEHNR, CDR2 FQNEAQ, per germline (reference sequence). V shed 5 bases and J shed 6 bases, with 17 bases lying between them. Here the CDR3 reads CASSPPGGQGNIQYF. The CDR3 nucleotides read TGTGCCAGCAGCCCCCCTGGGGGGCAGGGAAACATTCAGTACTTC.

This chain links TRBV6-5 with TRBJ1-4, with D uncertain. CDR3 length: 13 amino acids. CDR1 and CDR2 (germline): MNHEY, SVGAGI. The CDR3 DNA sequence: TGTGCGACCATTTTGGCAACTAATGAAAAACTGTTTTTT. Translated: CATILATNEKLFF.

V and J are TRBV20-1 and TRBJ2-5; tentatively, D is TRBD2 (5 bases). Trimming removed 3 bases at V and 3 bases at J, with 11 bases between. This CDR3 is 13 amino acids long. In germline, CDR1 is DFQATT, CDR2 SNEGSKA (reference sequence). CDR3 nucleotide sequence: TGCAGTGCTAGTCGAGCGGCCAAAGAGACCCAGTACTTC. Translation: CSASRAAKETQYF.

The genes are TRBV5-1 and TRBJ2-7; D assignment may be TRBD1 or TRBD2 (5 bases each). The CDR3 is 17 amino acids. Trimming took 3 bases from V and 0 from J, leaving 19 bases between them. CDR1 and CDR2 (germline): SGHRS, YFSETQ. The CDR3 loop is CASSWGVGVRSSYEQYF. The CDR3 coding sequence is TGCGCCAGCAGCTGGGGCGTGGGGGTTCGAAGCTCCTACGAGCAGTACTTC.

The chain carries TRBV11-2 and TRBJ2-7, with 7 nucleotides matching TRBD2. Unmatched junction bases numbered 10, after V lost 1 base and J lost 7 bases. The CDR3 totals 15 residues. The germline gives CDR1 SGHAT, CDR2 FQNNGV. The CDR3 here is CASSLAQSYGGEQYF. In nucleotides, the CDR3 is TGTGCCAGCAGCTTAGCACAGAGCTACGGGGGGGAGCAGTACTTC.

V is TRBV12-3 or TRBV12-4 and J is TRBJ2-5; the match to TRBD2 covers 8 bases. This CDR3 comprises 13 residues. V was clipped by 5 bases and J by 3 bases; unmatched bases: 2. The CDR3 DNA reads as TGTGCCAGCAGTGGACTAGCAGAAGAGACCCAGTACTTC. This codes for CASSGLAEETQYF.

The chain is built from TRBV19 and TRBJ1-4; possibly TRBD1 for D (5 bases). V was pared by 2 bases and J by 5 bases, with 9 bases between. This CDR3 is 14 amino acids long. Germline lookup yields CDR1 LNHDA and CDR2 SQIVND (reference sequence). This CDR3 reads CASSITAGNEKLFF. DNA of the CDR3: TGTGCCAGTAGTATAACGGCAGGGAATGAAAAACTGTTTTTT.

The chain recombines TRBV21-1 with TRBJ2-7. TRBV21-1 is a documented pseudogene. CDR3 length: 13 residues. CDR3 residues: CASSRGRQNKQYF. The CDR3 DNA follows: TGTGCCAGTAGTCGGGGGCGACAAAATAAGCAGTACTTC.

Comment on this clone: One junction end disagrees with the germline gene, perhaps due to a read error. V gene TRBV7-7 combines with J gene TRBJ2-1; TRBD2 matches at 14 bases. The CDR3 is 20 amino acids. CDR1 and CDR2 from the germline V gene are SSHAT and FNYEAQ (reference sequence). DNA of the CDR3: TGTGCTAGCAGCTTAAAGGGACTAGCGGGAGACTACGTCTCAGACGATGAGCAGTTCTTC. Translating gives CASSLKGLAGDYVSDDEQFF. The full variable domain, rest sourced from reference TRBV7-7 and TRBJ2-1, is GAGVSQSPRYKVTKRGQDVTLRCDPISSHATLYWYQQALGQGPEFLTYFNYEAQPDKSGLPSDRFSAERPEGSISTLTIQRTEQRDSAMYRCASSLKGLAGDYVSDDEQFFGPGTRLTVL.